This is a list of T cell receptor beta chains from one sample in a study of cytomegalovirus exposure and HLA in healthy donors. The repertoire was sequenced with immunoSEQ multiplex PCR; TCRdb's copy has only in-frame clones and lacks some. The sample shows approximately 210,000 clones, over 75% of them seen only once. The specimen sequenced was PBMCs. Receptors were obtained from a male donor in good health and CMV-seronegative. The CDR3 runs from the conserved cysteine through the conserved F or W. A D gene is named only where the DNA matches it firmly. Some rows have no size entry. The others give once, few or many, or a class for an expanded clone.

D gene,V gene,clone size,J gene,CDR3 DNA,CDR3 protein
TRBD1,TRBV4-3,NA,TRBJ1-4,TGCGCCAGCAGCCGCGGGACAGCTAATGAAAAACTGTTTTTT,CASSRGTANEKLFF
NA,TRBV27,NA,TRBJ2-1,TGTGCCAGCAGTCCCGGAAGCGGCAATGGGGATGAGCAGTTCTTC,CASSPGSGNGDEQFF
NA,TRBV2,NA,TRBJ1-2,TGTGCCAGCGCACCCCGGGGGGCGACTGGATATGGCTACACCTTC,CASAPRGATGYGYTF
TRBD2,TRBV2,NA,TRBJ2-1,TGTGCCAGCAACCTAGCGGGGGGGCCAGCCAATGAGCAGTTCTTC,CASNLAGGPANEQFF
NA,TRBV5-1,NA,TRBJ1-1,TGCGCCAGCAGCTTTTTGCAGGGTAACACTGAAGCTTTCTTT,CASSFLQGNTEAFF
NA,TRBV27,NA,TRBJ1-2,TGTGCCAGCAGTTTGGAGGGGCCCGGTTATGGCTACACCTTC,CASSLEGPGYGYTF
NA,TRBV9,NA,TRBJ2-7,TGTGCCAGCAGCGTATCCCCAGGGGTCAGGGTAGGCGAGCAGTACTTC,CASSVSPGVRVGEQYF
NA,TRBV10-3,NA,TRBJ2-5,TGTGCCATCAGTCCACAGTATGGCCCTGGGACCCAGTACTTC,CAISPQYGPGTQYF
TRBD1,TRBV27,NA,TRBJ1-2,TGTGCCAGCAGTTTGGGACAGGGGGTTGACTATGGCTACACCTTC,CASSLGQGVDYGYTF
TRBD1,TRBV6-1,NA,TRBJ1-5,TGTGCCAGCAGTGAATCCGGGACAGGGTGGCAGCCCCAGCATTTT,CASSESGTGWQPQHF
NA,TRBV7-8,NA,TRBJ1-1,TGTGCCAGCAGCCCTTTGACAGTGAACACTGAAGCTTTCTTT,CASSPLTVNTEAFF
TRBD1,TRBV7-8,NA,TRBJ2-7,TGTGCCAGCAGCTTCCGACAGGGCTCCGAGCAGTACTTC,CASSFRQGSEQYF
NA,TRBV5-1,few,TRBJ2-5,TGCGCCAGCAGCTTCGAGGGTTGGGGAGAGACCCAGTACTTC,CASSFEGWGETQYF
NA,TRBV5-1,few,TRBJ2-3,TGCGCCAGCAGCTTGGATGAGCTAGTCAGTCCCACAGATACGCAGTATTTT,CASSLDELVSPTDTQYF
NA,TRBV19,NA,TRBJ1-1,TGTGCCAGTGGACCGAGGGGGGGGGATGCTTTCTTT,CASGPRGGDAFF
TRBD1,TRBV10-3,NA,TRBJ2-7,TGTGCCATCAGTGAGGACAGGGGAGGCGAGCAGTACTTC,CAISEDRGGEQYF
NA,TRBV5-1,NA,TRBJ2-1,TGCGCCAGCAGCTCCACCGGTGGGGGCCAATACAATGAGCAGTTCTTC,CASSSTGGGQYNEQFF
TRBD1,TRBV28,NA,TRBJ2-3,TGTGCCAGCAGGCCAGGGGGCACCGGCACAGATACGCAGTATTTT,CASRPGGTGTDTQYF
TRBD1,TRBV10-1,NA,TRBJ1-2,TGCGCCAGCAGTAACTTGGGGACAGGGTGGGACTATGGCTACACCTTC,CASSNLGTGWDYGYTF
TRBD1,TRBV7-9,NA,TRBJ2-1,TGTGCCAGCAGCTTAGCGGTCGTCGGGACAGCTTACAATGAGCAGTTCTTC,CASSLAVVGTAYNEQFF